Listed here are 16 T cell receptor beta chains from one sample, sequenced in a study of blood T cells in healthy people across ages. Alongside a J-beta primer mix, a sample-barcoded 5' primer served in a second PCR lasting about 6 to 12 cycles. TCRdb ran MiXCR on the 5' RACE reads and lists one entry per CDR3 protein. The table shows around 1,000,000 distinct CDR3 sequences, with around 25% occurring only once. The same sample was also used in a study of T cells of mothers and their children.

Material for sequencing was blood. The origin of the receptors is a girl aged 2 to 10 in good health.

V is TRBV5-1 and J is TRBJ1-4; TRBD1 matches at 8 bases. This CDR3 has 14 amino acids. With 4 bases clipped from V and 4 bases from J, the junction kept 3 bases outside the gene matches. Per germline, CDR1 SGHRS and CDR2 YFSETQ. CDR3 DNA sequence: TGCGCCAGCAGCCAGGGGGCTGGTAATGAAAAACTGTTTTTT. Amino acid sequence: CASSQGAGNEKLFF.

This clonotype was observed a handful of times. V usage is TRBV20-1 and J usage is TRBJ2-3; tentatively, D is TRBD2 (6 bases). This CDR3 contains 17 residues. Germline V CDR1 and CDR2: DFQATT, SNEGSKA (reference sequence). With 7 bases removed from V and 3 bases from J, the gap between germline ends came to 26 bases. The CDR3 nucleotides are TGCAGTGGGGTTCCTCGGGACTGGCGAGTAGAAACAGATACGCAGTATTTT. Protein product: CSGVPRDWRVETDTQYF.

The V call is TRBV24-1, the J call TRBJ2-7, with D perhaps given as TRBD1 or TRBD2 (5 bases each). The length of the CDR3 is 13 residues. V was trimmed by 10 bases and J by 3 bases, leaving 15 bases between them. CDR1 and CDR2 (germline): KGHDR, SFDVKD. CDR3: CATGPGSVYEQYF. CDR3 bases: TGTGCCACGGGACCGGGGAGCGTCTACGAGCAGTACTTC.

This clonotype was observed at least ten times. The chain combines TRBV29-1 with TRBJ2-7, with a possible D match to TRBD1 (6 bases). The CDR3 is made up of 12 amino acids. The V end lost 6 bases, the J end lost 0 bases, and 9 bases lay between the germline ends. Germline-derived CDR1 and CDR2 are SQVTM and ANQGSEA. The CDR3 here is CSVGQFSYEQYF. In DNA, the CDR3 is TGCAGCGTCGGACAGTTCTCCTACGAGCAGTACTTC.

The rearrangement links TRBV6-2 or TRBV6-3 to TRBJ2-3; 13 nucleotides line up with TRBD2. The V segment lost 2 bases and the J segment 0 bases; nucleotides outside the gene matches: 11. This CDR3 contains 20 residues. Germline CDR1 is MNHEY and CDR2 is SVGEGT. CDR3 nucleotides: TGTGCCAGCAGTTACCCCGGGACTAGCGGGGTCGTAGAAAGCACAGATACGCAGTATTTT. Its protein product is CASSYPGTSGVVESTDTQYF.

This clonotype has a handful of counts. The chain is built from TRBV3-1 and TRBJ1-1; the D is unclear. V lost 3 bases, J lost 7 bases, and 9 bases lay in between. CDR1 is LGHDT, CDR2 YNNKEL, per germline (reference sequence). The CDR3 consists of 12 residues. CDR3 region: CASSHGSGEAFF. The CDR3 region has the DNA TGTGCCAGCAGCCACGGGTCGGGTGAAGCTTTCTTT.

The V and J genes are TRBV28 and TRBJ2-7; perhaps TRBD1 as D (5 bases). V was cut by 6 bases and J by 0 bases, with 9 bases left in between. Germline loops: CDR1 MDHEN, CDR2 SYDVKM. The length of the CDR3 is 13 residues. The DNA for the CDR3 is TGTGCCAGCAGATCAGGGCCCTCCTACGAGCAGTACTTC. Translation gives CASRSGPSYEQYF.

The J gene is TRBJ2-1, the V gene TRBV7-8; the D call may be TRBD1 or TRBD2 (6 bases each). Germline values: CDR1 SGHVS, CDR2 FQNEAQ. This CDR3 is built from 16 residues. With 1 base removed from V and 2 bases from J, the gap between germline ends came to 12 bases. The CDR3 nucleotides read TGTGCCAGCAGCTTAGTGGGGGGCGAAACCTACAATGAGCAGTTCTTC. Its translation: CASSLVGGETYNEQFF.

The chain links TRBV20-1 to TRBJ1-4, with D unresolved. Deletions cut 6 bases from V and 0 bases from J, with 8 bases between. Germline assignment: CDR1 DFQATT and CDR2 SNEGSKA (reference sequence). This CDR3 has 13 residues. CDR3 DNA: TGCAGTGCCCTAGATGCAACTAATGAAAAACTGTTTTTT. This encodes CSALDATNEKLFF.

This clonotype has just a few counts. This chain connects TRBV7-3 to TRBJ2-1; 8 bases agree with TRBD2. With the DNA end fitting TRBJ2-7 better, the J assignment may be wrong. Germline loops: CDR1 SGHTA, CDR2 FQGTGA. The CDR3 has 16 residues. CDR3 sequence reads: CASSLSGGASPNEQYF. Here the CDR3 DNA reads TGTGCCAGCAGCTTATCCGGGGGGGCCTCCCCCAACGAGCAGTACTTC.

In its sample, this clonotype was seen a few times. The CDR3 nucleotides read TGTGCCGCGGGAATTAATGAAAAACTGTTTTTT. It encodes CAAGINEKLFF. The J gene is TRBJ1-4, the V gene TRBV12-3 or TRBV12-4; D call uncertain. The CDR3 is made up of 11 amino acids. V lost 11 bases and J lost 4, with 8 bases in between.

The genes are TRBV9 and TRBJ2-5; D is possibly TRBD2 (6 bases). The tail of the sequence fits TRBJ2-7 better, so the J call may be wrong. The CDR3 covers 14 residues. The germline gives CDR1 SGDLS, CDR2 YYNGEE. The CDR3 region is CASSETGSNYEQYF. In DNA form, the CDR3 reads TGTGCCAGCAGTGAGACCGGGAGTAACTACGAGCAGTACTTC.

This clonotype appeared a few times. The chain has TRBV5-1 and TRBJ2-7; no definite D call. Trimming took 0 bases from V and 2 from J, leaving 9 bases between them. The CDR3 loop spans 14 amino acids. The germline gives CDR1 SGHRS, CDR2 YFSETQ. The CDR3 DNA is TGCGCCAGCAGCTTGGCCGTCGGAACCTACGAGCAGTACTTC. This translates into CASSLAVGTYEQYF.

The rearrangement links TRBV29-1 to TRBJ2-1; a possible D gene is TRBD2 (5 bases). Trimming stripped 7 bases from V and 8 bases from J, with 15 bases between. The CDR3 contains 12 residues. Germline CDR1 SQVTM, CDR2 ANQGSEA. CDR3 DNA sequence: TGCAGCGCAACGGACTTTGGGGATGAGCAGTTCTTC. Residues: CSATDFGDEQFF.

This clonotype was detected a few times. This chain joins TRBV15 and TRBJ1-4; 9 nucleotides line up with TRBD1. V trimming: 5 bases; J trimming: 6 bases; junction bases outside the gene matches: 4. Germline CDR1 LNHNV, CDR2 YYDKDF (reference sequence). CDR3 length: 14 residues. CDR3 nucleotide sequence: TGTGCCACCAGCCGGGACAGGGCCGATGAAAAACTGTTTTTT. It specifies CATSRDRADEKLFF. The entire variable domain, with the rest obtained from reference TRBV15 and TRBJ1-4, is as follows: DAMVIQNPRYQVTQFGKPVTLSCSQTLNHNVMYWYQQKSSQAPKLLFHYYDKDFNNEADTPDNFQSRRPNTSFCFLDIRSPGLGDTAMYLCATSRDRADEKLFFGSGTQLSVL.

This clonotype occurred many times. This sequence joins TRBV13 and TRBJ1-4; TRBD1 is a possible D gene (5 bases). The CDR3 is 17 residues long. The V gene's germline CDR1 is PRHDT and CDR2 FYEKMQ (reference sequence). Trimming removed 3 bases at V and 6 bases at J, with 20 bases between. The CDR3 sequence: CASSFSPGTVGDEKLFF. The CDR3 nucleotides are TGTGCCAGCAGCTTTTCCCCGGGCACAGTAGGGGATGAAAAACTGTTTTTT.